Listed below are T cell receptor beta chains from one sample, sequenced in a study of Ad26.COV2.S vaccination and SARS-CoV-2 variants. Sequencing used immunoSEQ multiplex PCR; TCRdb keeps in-frame clones, though not all of them. The sample gives around 94,000 clones, around three quarters of which show up once; 15% to 20% is in the top ten. The material was peripheral blood, obtained after recovery from COVID-19. These receptors came from a human donor who had recovered from COVID-19. Both conserved end residues are part of each CDR3. The D gene is left open where the match is weak. A clone size is listed for some rows: how often the clone was seen (once, few, many), or a class if it is expanded.

size	J	D	V	CDR3	DNA
NA	TRBJ1-1	NA	TRBV15	CATSLSGYAEFLTEAFF	TGTGCCACCAGCCTATCCGGATACGCGGAATTCCTCACTGAAGCTTTCTTT
NA	TRBJ1-2	NA	TRBV11-2	CASVGVYGYTF	TGTGCCAGCGTTGGGGTGTATGGCTACACCTTC
few	TRBJ2-5	NA	TRBV5-1	CASRTTAGQETQYF	TGCGCCAGCCGGACGACGGCAGGCCAAGAGACCCAGTACTTC
NA	TRBJ1-1	TRBD1	TRBV14	CASRGQGYTEAFF	TGTGCCAGCAGGGGACAGGGCTACACTGAAGCTTTCTTT
NA	TRBJ2-2	NA	TRBV19	CASSMPRGANTGELFF	TGTGCCAGTAGTATGCCGCGGGGAGCGAACACCGGGGAGCTGTTTTTT
few	TRBJ1-1	NA	TRBV5-4	CASSFGDSSEAFF	TGTGCCAGCAGCTTTGGGGATTCCTCTGAAGCTTTCTTT
NA	TRBJ1-1	NA	TRBV4-3	CASSQVLYAVDTEAFF	TGCGCCAGCAGCCAAGTCCTCTATGCGGTGGACACTGAAGCTTTCTTT
NA	TRBJ2-7	TRBD1	TRBV2	CASSAGTGNYEQYF	TGTGCCAGCAGTGCCGGGACAGGGAACTACGAGCAGTACTTC
NA	TRBJ1-2	NA	TRBV3-1/TRBV3-2	CASSLTGRTNYGYTF	TGTGCCAGCAGCCTAACAGGCAGAACTAACTATGGCTACACCTTC
NA	TRBJ1-1	NA	TRBV5-1	CASSLQGRNTEAFF	TGCGCCAGCAGCTTGCAGGGGAGGAACACTGAAGCTTTCTTT
NA	TRBJ2-7	TRBD1	TRBV5-6	CASSGRGQGRKNEQYF	TGTGCCAGCAGCGGGAGGGGACAGGGGAGAAAGAACGAGCAGTACTTC
NA	TRBJ2-3	NA	TRBV11-2	CASTVRGRHVKDTQYF	TGTGCCAGCACCGTCCGGGGTAGACACGTCAAAGATACGCAGTATTTT
NA	TRBJ1-2	NA	TRBV24-1	CATGGGDGYTF	TGTGCCACCGGCGGGGGGGACGGCTACACCTTC
many	TRBJ1-5	NA	TRBV30	CAWSHRVGQPQHF	TGTGCCTGGAGTCACAGGGTAGGGCAGCCCCAGCATTTT
NA	TRBJ1-3	NA	TRBV7-9	CASTIPVGSSGNTIYF	TGTGCCAGCACCATTCCCGTGGGAAGCTCTGGAAACACCATATATTTT
few	TRBJ2-1	TRBD2	TRBV3-1/TRBV3-2	CASSQVRTSRYNEQFF	TGTGCCAGCAGCCAAGTTAGGACTAGCAGGTACAATGAGCAGTTCTTC
NA	TRBJ1-6	TRBD1	TRBV6-2/TRBV6-3	CASSTPGQYNSPLHF	TGTGCCAGCAGCACACCGGGACAGTATAATTCACCCCTCCACTTT
NA	TRBJ2-7	TRBD1	TRBV28	CASTDPGTGLYEQYF	TGTGCCAGCACCGATCCCGGGACAGGGTTGTACGAGCAGTACTTC
few	TRBJ1-5	NA	TRBV9	CASSVGGIDGSEPQHF	TGTGCCAGCAGCGTAGGGGGCATCGACGGCTCAGAGCCCCAGCATTTT
once	TRBJ1-2	NA	TRBV19	CASTPTGRYGYTF	TGTGCCAGTACCCCGACCGGAAGGTATGGCTACACCTTC
NA	TRBJ2-5	TRBD1	TRBV2	CASSEGRGGDETQYF	TGTGCCAGCAGTGAAGGAAGAGGGGGCGACGAGACCCAGTACTTC
NA	TRBJ2-1	NA	TRBV10-3	CAIRGPTHNEQFF	TGTGCCATCAGAGGACCGACTCACAATGAGCAGTTCTTC
once	TRBJ1-2	NA	TRBV3-1/TRBV3-2	CASSPRDTGGYTF	TGTGCCAGCAGCCCGAGAGACACCGGTGGCTACACCTTC
NA	TRBJ2-1	TRBD1	TRBV6-1	CASSEAVGQGADEQFF	TGTGCCAGCAGTGAAGCCGTCGGACAGGGGGCCGATGAGCAGTTCTTC
NA	TRBJ1-2	NA	TRBV28	CASSPIRGGSYGYTF	TGTGCCAGCAGTCCCATCCGGGGAGGCAGCTATGGCTACACCTTC
few	TRBJ1-1	NA	TRBV24-1	CATSDSRQGFSAEAFF	TGTGCCACCAGTGATTCTAGGCAGGGGTTTAGCGCTGAAGCTTTCTTT
NA	TRBJ1-2	TRBD1	TRBV19	CASSGQARYGYTF	TGTGCCAGCTCCGGACAGGCAAGATATGGCTACACCTTC
NA	TRBJ2-3	NA	TRBV28	CASSMRVADTQYF	TGTGCCAGCAGTATGAGGGTAGCAGATACGCAGTATTTT
NA	TRBJ1-5	NA	TRBV3-1/TRBV3-2	CASSQEGAQPQHF	TGTGCCAGCAGCCAAGAAGGGGCACAGCCCCAGCATTTT
NA	TRBJ1-5	NA	TRBV7-2	CASSLRGAGADQPQHF	TGTGCCAGCAGCTTAAGAGGAGCGGGGGCTGATCAGCCCCAGCATTTT
NA	TRBJ2-1	NA	TRBV25-1	CASSEGEFDEQFF	TGTGCCAGCAGTGAAGGGGAATTCGATGAGCAGTTCTTC
once	TRBJ1-1	NA	TRBV10-2	CASSEGRPTTEAFF	TGCGCCAGCAGTGAGGGGCGCCCTACCACTGAAGCTTTCTTT
once	TRBJ2-3	NA	TRBV5-4	CASSLFQGPDTQYF	TGTGCCAGCAGCTTGTTTCAGGGCCCAGATACGCAGTATTTT
few	TRBJ2-5	NA	TRBV4-2	CASSQAGSMKETQYF	TGTGCCAGCAGCCAAGCGGGGAGTATGAAAGAGACCCAGTACTTC
NA	TRBJ1-6	NA	TRBV6-1	CASSEEGRIPPLHF	TGTGCCAGCAGTGAAGAGGGACGGATTCCACCCCTCCACTTT
once	TRBJ1-6	NA	TRBV7-6	CASSAGGYNSPLHF	TGTGCCAGCAGCGCCGGGGGATATAATTCACCCCTCCACTTT
NA	TRBJ2-7	NA	TRBV4-1	CASSQEPGIAYEQYF	TGCGCCAGCAGCCAAGAACCCGGTATAGCCTACGAGCAGTACTTC
NA	TRBJ1-1	NA	TRBV7-3	CASSLTGGPKAFF	TGTGCCAGCAGCTTAACGGGGGGGCCCAAAGCTTTCTTT
NA	TRBJ1-5	NA	TRBV6-2/TRBV6-3	CASSYVLLAQRNQPQHF	TGTGCCAGCAGTTACGTCCTTTTGGCACAGCGAAATCAGCCCCAGCATTTT
NA	TRBJ1-4	NA	TRBV28	CASSSREGRGLTNEKLFF	TGTGCCAGCAGTTCCAGAGAGGGACGGGGGTTGACTAATGAAAAACTGTTTTTT
NA	TRBJ2-3	TRBD1	TRBV7-2	CASTPDPTGVIDTQYF	TGTGCCAGCACCCCGGACCCGACAGGGGTGATAGATACGCAGTATTTT
NA	TRBJ2-7	TRBD1	TRBV4-3	CASSQEMTGAGYEQYF	TGCGCCAGCAGCCAAGAGATGACAGGGGCGGGCTACGAGCAGTACTTC
NA	TRBJ2-2	NA	TRBV6-2/TRBV6-3	CASSYFSDTGELFF	TGTGCCAGCAGTTACTTCTCAGACACCGGGGAGCTGTTTTTT
NA	TRBJ2-7	NA	TRBV6-2/TRBV6-3	CASSQSRQGDPYF	TGTGCCAGCAGTCAATCCCGTCAGGGAGATCCGTACTTC
NA	TRBJ1-6	TRBD1	TRBV7-2	CASSLQGTGENSPLHF	TGTGCCAGCAGCTTACAAGGGACAGGGGAAAATTCACCCCTCCACTTT
NA	TRBJ2-7	NA	TRBV6-5	CASSYARARGDEQYF	TGTGCCAGCAGTTACGCCAGGGCCCGGGGAGACGAGCAGTACTTC
NA	TRBJ1-4	NA	TRBV28	CASSLSGSRSEKLFF	TGTGCCAGCAGTTTATCTGGGAGTAGGTCTGAAAAACTGTTTTTT
NA	TRBJ2-7	NA	TRBV4-2	CASSQDSSHEQYF	TGTGCCAGCAGCCAAGATTCTAGTCACGAGCAGTACTTC
NA	TRBJ2-3	TRBD1	TRBV7-2	CASSSGTGFTDTQYF	TGTGCCAGCAGCTCCGGGACAGGGTTCACAGATACGCAGTATTTT
few	TRBJ1-3	NA	TRBV24-1	CATSEAGSGNTIYF	TGTGCCACCAGTGAGGCGGGTTCTGGAAACACCATATATTTT
NA	TRBJ1-5	NA	TRBV19	CASSIFGDQPQHF	TGTGCCAGTAGTATCTTTGGAGATCAGCCCCAGCATTTT
NA	TRBJ1-3	TRBD1	TRBV4-3	CASSRTTGVGNTIYF	TGCGCCAGCAGCCGAACGACAGGGGTTGGAAACACCATATATTTT
once	TRBJ1-5	NA	TRBV6-2/TRBV6-3	CASSPGGPQHF	TGTGCCAGCAGCCCCGGGGGGCCCCAGCATTTT
NA	TRBJ1-5	NA	TRBV10-2	CASSGGLHQPQHF	TGCGCCAGCAGTGGGGGCCTCCATCAGCCCCAGCATTTT
NA	TRBJ1-1	NA	TRBV28	CASSSPSTNTEAFF	TGTGCCAGCAGCTCCCCCAGCACGAACACTGAAGCTTTCTTT
NA	TRBJ2-7	NA	TRBV28	CASSLVGTDYEQYF	TGTGCCAGCAGCCTAGTTGGGACGGATTACGAGCAGTACTTC
NA	TRBJ1-1	TRBD1	TRBV19	CASHGQGKTEAFF	TGTGCCAGTCATGGACAGGGGAAAACTGAAGCTTTCTTT